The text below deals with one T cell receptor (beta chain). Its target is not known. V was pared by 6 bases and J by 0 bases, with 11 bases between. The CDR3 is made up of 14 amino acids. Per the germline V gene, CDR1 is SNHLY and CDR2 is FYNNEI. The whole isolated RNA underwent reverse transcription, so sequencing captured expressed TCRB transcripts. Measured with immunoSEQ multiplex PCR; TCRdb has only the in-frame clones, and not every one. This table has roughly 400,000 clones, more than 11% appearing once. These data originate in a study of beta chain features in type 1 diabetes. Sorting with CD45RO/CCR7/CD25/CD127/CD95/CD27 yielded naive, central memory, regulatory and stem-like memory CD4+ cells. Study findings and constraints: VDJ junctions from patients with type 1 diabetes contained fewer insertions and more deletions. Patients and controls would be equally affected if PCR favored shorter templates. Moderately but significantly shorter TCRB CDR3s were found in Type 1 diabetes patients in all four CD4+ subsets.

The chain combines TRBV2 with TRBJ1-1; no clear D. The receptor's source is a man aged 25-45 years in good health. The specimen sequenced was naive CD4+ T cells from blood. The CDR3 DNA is TGTGCCAGCAGCACCGGTAGAATGAACACTGAAGCTTTCTTT. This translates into CASSTGRMNTEAFF.